The 12 T cell receptor beta chains given below trace back to one sample, sequenced in a study of spatial heterogeneity in lung cancer. Findings and caveats of the study: The study found that expanded intratumoral alpha and beta TCR counts tracked tumor mutation counts.

Their target antigens are unknown. Regarding time point: sample taken at primary tumor resection. TCRdb reprocessed the 5' RACE reads via MiXCR and lists one record per CDR3 protein. Here the sample spans over 10,000 distinct CDR3 sequences, approximately 5.6% being singletons. Sample: lung tumor tissue, taken at surgery. The receptors come from a female donor with early-stage non-small cell lung cancer.

This clonotype was seen at least ten times. Little can be read into the size of this beta chain, an off-target read in a library designed for alpha chains. V usage is TRBV6-1 and J usage is TRBJ2-3, with 9 bases aligning to TRBD2. Germline V CDR1 and CDR2: MNHNS, SASEGT. The J segment lost 4 bases and the V segment lost 5 bases, leaving 7 bases of the junction unmatched. This CDR3 region has 15 residues. CDR3 residues: CASSSSGGLSDTQYF. In nucleotides, the CDR3 is TGTGCCAGCAGTTCCAGCGGGGGGTTATCAGATACGCAGTATTTT.

This clonotype was picked up many times. For a library built for alpha chains, this beta chain is a stray read; little rests on its size. The gene calls are TRBV7-6 and TRBJ2-5, with D maybe TRBD2 (5 bases). V lost 1 base and J 3 bases, leaving 6 bases between the germline ends. This CDR3 region has 13 residues. Per germline, CDR1 SGHVS and CDR2 FNYEAQ. The CDR3 here is CASSLGTEETQYF. The CDR3 coding sequence is TGTGCCAGCAGCTTAGGGACTGAAGAGACCCAGTACTTC. Together with reference TRBV7-6 and TRBJ2-5, the CDR3 gives the full variable domain: GAGVSQSPRYKVTKRGQDVALRCDPISGHVSLYWYRQALGQGPEFLTYFNYEAQQDKSGLPNDRFSAERPEGSISTLTIQRTEQRDSAMYRCASSLGTEETQYFGPGTRLLVL.

This clonotype came up many times. For a library built for alpha chains, this beta chain is a stray read; little rests on its size. This chain links TRBV6-5 with TRBJ1-1; D uncertain. This CDR3 has 12 amino acids. The V gene's germline CDR1 is MNHEY and CDR2 SVGAGI. V lost 5 bases and J 5 bases, leaving 9 bases between the germline ends. The CDR3 spells CASSRTVTEAFF. The CDR3 DNA is TGTGCCAGCAGTCGAACAGTGACTGAAGCTTTCTTT.

This clonotype was observed many times. This beta chain is an unintended read in a library built for alpha chains; its size means little. The V call is TRBV28, the J call TRBJ2-5, with D maybe TRBD2 (5 bases). Per the germline V gene, CDR1 is MDHEN and CDR2 is SYDVKM. V lost 5 bases and J 4 bases, leaving 14 bases between the germline ends. The CDR3 runs to 14 residues. CDR3 loop: CASSNGARGETQYF. The DNA of the CDR3 is TGTGCCAGCAGTAACGGCGCCCGGGGAGAGACCCAGTACTTC.

Regarding this clonotype: This beta chain was picked up by a library intended for alpha chains and is off target, so its count carries little meaning. The gene calls are TRBV27 and TRBJ1-3, with no clear D. CDR1 is MNHEY, CDR2 SMNVEV, per germline (reference sequence). Trimming stripped 6 bases from V and 2 bases from J, with 11 bases between. The CDR3 length is 14 residues. The CDR3 bases are TGTGCCAGCAGCTCAACAAAGGCTGGAAACACCATATATTTT. It codes for CASSSTKAGNTIYF.

There are many counts of this clonotype. This beta chain is a stray read from a library made for alpha chains; its abundance is not meaningful. The chain carries TRBV2 and TRBJ1-2, with D uncertain. The CDR3 sequence is 13 residues long. Germline assignment: CDR1 SNHLY and CDR2 FYNNEI. Trimming stripped 4 bases from V and 4 bases from J, with 10 bases between. CDR3 nucleotide sequence: TGTGCCAGCAGTGTCGAGAGAGCCTATGGCTACACCTTC. Translating gives CASSVERAYGYTF. Based on the CDR3 plus reference TRBV2 and TRBJ1-2, the full variable domain is EPEVTQTPSHQVTQMGQEVILRCVPISNHLYFYWYRQILGQKVEFLVSFYNNEISEKSEIFDDQFSVERPDGSNFTLKIRSTKLEDSAMYFCASSVERAYGYTFGSGTRLTVV.

This clonotype occurred many times. Little can be read into the size of this beta chain, an off-target read in a library designed for alpha chains. This chain uses TRBV4-3 with TRBJ1-2, with D perhaps matching TRBD1 (5 bases). V gave up 1 base and J gave up 5 bases, with 8 bases separating them. Germline-derived CDR1 and CDR2 are LGHNA and YSLEER. The CDR3 consists of 13 residues. The CDR3 here is CASSQVGTYGYTF. In DNA form, the CDR3 reads TGCGCCAGCAGCCAAGTTGGGACGTATGGCTACACCTTC.

This clonotype occurred many times. Within a library made for alpha chains, this beta chain is off target, and its count is uninformative. The V and J genes are TRBV7-8 and TRBJ2-7; 8 nucleotides match TRBD2. The CDR3 has 14 residues. V lost 1 base to trimming and J lost 7 bases; unmatched junction nucleotides: 6. Germline assignment: CDR1 SGHVS and CDR2 FQNEAQ. Here the CDR3 DNA reads TGTGCCAGCAGCTTAGAACTAGCGGAGGGGGAGCAGTACTTC. It is translated as CASSLELAEGEQYF. Variable domain in full (rest from reference TRBV7-8 and TRBJ2-7): GAGVSQSPRYKVAKRGQDVALRCDPISGHVSLFWYQQALGQGPEFLTYFQNEAQLDKSGLPSDRFFAERPEGSVSTLKIQRTQQEDSAVYLCASSLELAEGEQYFGPGTRLTVT.

In this sample, this clonotype turned up many times. Because the library targeted alpha chains, this beta chain is an off-target read whose size means little. CDR3 in DNA: TGTGCCAGCAATCTCCGAGGGCAGCCCCAGCATTTT. Protein product: CASNLRGQPQHF. This chain uses TRBV12-3 or TRBV12-4 with TRBJ1-5; D is unresolved. This CDR3 contains 12 residues. V was cut by 7 bases and J by 7 bases, with 11 bases left in between.

Within the sample, this clonotype is medium-sized. Because this beta chain is a stray read in a library intended to capture alpha chains, its abundance should not be given much weight. The chain combines TRBV7-6 with TRBJ2-1; D is uncertain. V was shortened by 5 bases and J by 9 bases, with 8 bases between the two germline ends. The CDR3 is 11 amino acids. Germline CDR1 reads SGHVS; CDR2 reads FNYEAQ. The CDR3 protein is CASSPTPEQFF. Here the CDR3 DNA reads TGTGCCAGCAGCCCAACGCCTGAGCAGTTCTTC.

In this sample, this clonotype turned up many times. This beta chain appears as a stray read in a library generated for alpha chains; its size is not informative. V usage is TRBV6-5 and J usage is TRBJ1-1; D remains unclear. Trimming shortened V by 2 bases and J by 0 bases, and 4 bases separated the two germline ends. This CDR3 has 13 residues. Germline-derived CDR1 and CDR2 are MNHEY and SVGAGI. CDR3 protein: CASSYRVNTEAFF. CDR3 in DNA: TGTGCCAGCAGTTACCGCGTGAACACTGAAGCTTTCTTT.

In its sample, this clonotype was seen many times. This beta chain came through as a stray read in a library set up for alpha chains, and its size says little. V is TRBV20-1 and J is TRBJ2-1; no firm D call. Per the germline V gene, CDR1 is DFQATT and CDR2 is SNEGSKA (reference sequence). The ends were cut back, 2 bases at V and 7 bases at J, with 6 bases in the middle. This CDR3 spans 11 amino acids. The CDR3 sequence is CSARRVNEQFF. In DNA form, the CDR3 reads TGCAGTGCTAGAAGGGTAAATGAGCAGTTCTTC.